This entry concerns a single T cell receptor (beta chain). Original processing methods: Counts of nucleated cells, estimated from reference gene primer amplification, were obtained. TCRdb's table, derived via immunoSEQ multiplex PCR, lists solely in-frame clones and lacks some. V, J and clone size are taken as reported in that table, and D and trimming were inferred from the DNA itself. This table has about 240,000 clones, around 83% appearing once. CDR1 and CDR2 (germline): SEHNR, FQNEAQ (reference sequence). V lost 5 bases, J lost 7 bases, and 7 bases stayed unmatched. The CDR3 is 13 amino acids. This sample is part of a study of blood T cell repertoires in COVID-19. Study-level information: The origin of the acute and convalescent COVID-19 samples was the United States, Italy and Spain. In each case, the material was cDNA or gDNA derived from T cells, B-cell-depleted T cells, or PBMCs.

The TCR originated in a woman older than 75 with acute or convalescent COVID-19. Specimen: peripheral blood. The chain carries TRBV7-9 and TRBJ1-2, with 7 bases matching TRBD1. CDR3 sequence (DNA): TGTGCCAGCAGCCAACAGGGGATAACTGGCTACACCTTC. Translated: CASSQQGITGYTF.